These T cell receptor beta chains were read from a single sample in a study of Graves' ophthalmopathy and Graves' hyperthyroidism. MiXCR, applied by TCRdb to the multiplex PCR reads, yields one record per CDR3 protein. The repertoire holds 350,000 to 450,000 distinct CDR3 sequences, under 25% seen once, with around 3% in the top ten. The sequenced sample was peripheral blood. These receptors all come from a woman younger than 30 with stable Graves' hyperthyroidism. The conserved cysteine and the conserved F or W are not part of the CDR3 here. The order of the fields is CDR3 protein, V gene, J gene, D gene. A D gene is named only where the DNA matches it firmly.

CDR3aa: ASSYRTGGQCT
v_gene: TRBV5-1
j_gene: TRBJ1-2
d_gene: TRBD1

CDR3aa: ASSLEGLAGEFSYEQY
v_gene: TRBV5-1
j_gene: TRBJ2-7
d_gene: TRBD2

CDR3aa: ASSLIGRGLQPQH
v_gene: TRBV7-2
j_gene: TRBJ1-5
d_gene: TRBD1

CDR3aa: ASSFRYYGYT
v_gene: TRBV12-3/TRBV12-4
j_gene: TRBJ1-2
d_gene: .

CDR3aa: AISESLAWTEAF
v_gene: TRBV10-3
j_gene: TRBJ1-1
d_gene: .

CDR3aa: STRDGNSPLH
v_gene: TRBV29-1
j_gene: TRBJ1-6
d_gene: .

CDR3aa: ASSLNLGSQPQH
v_gene: TRBV5-1
j_gene: TRBJ1-5
d_gene: .

CDR3aa: ASSPLGTRLPYEQY
v_gene: TRBV11-1
j_gene: TRBJ2-7
d_gene: .

CDR3aa: SVVESGGWQETQY
v_gene: TRBV29-1
j_gene: TRBJ2-5
d_gene: .

CDR3aa: ASSAGYTGELF
v_gene: TRBV19
j_gene: TRBJ2-2
d_gene: .

CDR3aa: ASSLREGVGELF
v_gene: TRBV7-2
j_gene: TRBJ2-2
d_gene: TRBD2

CDR3aa: ATRSGTSGNTGELF
v_gene: TRBV19
j_gene: TRBJ2-2
d_gene: TRBD2

CDR3aa: ASSFHQDRGYEQY
v_gene: TRBV28
j_gene: TRBJ2-7
d_gene: TRBD1

CDR3aa: ASSIRGSSYEQY
v_gene: TRBV19
j_gene: TRBJ2-7
d_gene: .

CDR3aa: AWSSDSYEQY
v_gene: TRBV30
j_gene: TRBJ2-7
d_gene: .

CDR3aa: TSSLAEGEGYEQY
v_gene: TRBV5-1
j_gene: TRBJ2-7
d_gene: .

CDR3aa: ASSYSAGGRETQY
v_gene: TRBV6-5
j_gene: TRBJ2-5
d_gene: .

CDR3aa: ATSNWDGGFYGYT
v_gene: TRBV6-1
j_gene: TRBJ1-2
d_gene: .

CDR3aa: ATGHRGAF
v_gene: TRBV12-3/TRBV12-4
j_gene: TRBJ1-1
d_gene: .

CDR3aa: ARSRGQTYEQY
v_gene: TRBV2
j_gene: TRBJ2-7
d_gene: TRBD1

CDR3aa: ASSELLPGLDSGELF
v_gene: TRBV4-2
j_gene: TRBJ2-2
d_gene: TRBD2

CDR3aa: ASKTETNTEAF
v_gene: TRBV12-3/TRBV12-4
j_gene: TRBJ1-1
d_gene: .

CDR3aa: ASSLRDQSTEAF
v_gene: TRBV12-3/TRBV12-4
j_gene: TRBJ1-1
d_gene: .

CDR3aa: ATSRDSGPYEQY
v_gene: TRBV15
j_gene: TRBJ2-7
d_gene: .

CDR3aa: ASSGTSGRAGETQY
v_gene: TRBV2
j_gene: TRBJ2-5
d_gene: TRBD2

CDR3aa: ASSPITSNTGELF
v_gene: TRBV5-1
j_gene: TRBJ2-2
d_gene: .